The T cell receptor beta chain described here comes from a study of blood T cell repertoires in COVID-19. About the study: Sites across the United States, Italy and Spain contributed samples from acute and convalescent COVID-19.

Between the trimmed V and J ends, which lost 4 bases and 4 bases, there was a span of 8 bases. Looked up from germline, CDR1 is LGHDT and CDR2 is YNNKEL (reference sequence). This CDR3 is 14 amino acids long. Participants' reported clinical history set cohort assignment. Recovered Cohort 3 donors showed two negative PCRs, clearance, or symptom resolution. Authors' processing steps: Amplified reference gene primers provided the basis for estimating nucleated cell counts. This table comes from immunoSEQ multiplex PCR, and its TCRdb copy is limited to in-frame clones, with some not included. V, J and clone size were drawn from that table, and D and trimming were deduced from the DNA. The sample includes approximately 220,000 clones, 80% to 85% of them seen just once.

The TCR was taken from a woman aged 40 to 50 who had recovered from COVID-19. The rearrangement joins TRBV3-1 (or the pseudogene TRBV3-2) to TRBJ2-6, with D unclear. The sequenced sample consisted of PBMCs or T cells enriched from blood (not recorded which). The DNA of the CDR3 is TGTGCCAGCAGCCCCCAAACAGGGGCCAACGTCCTGACTTTC. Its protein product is CASSPQTGANVLTF.